The clone carrying this T cell receptor beta chain was picked up many times. Its target is not known. These data belong to a study of T-cell reconstitution after alpha-beta-depleted transplantation in children. Overall study findings and caveats: Reports say that about two months after transplant, the alpha-beta T cells came out of several hundred graft clones that had expanded. Newly made T cells mostly supplied T-cell counts and diversity one year after transplant. Elevated TCRbeta diversity at day 60 was traced, in some patients, to surviving recipient T cells and thymic progenitors.

The germline gives CDR1 SNHLY, CDR2 FYNNEI. The CDR3 sequence is 14 residues long. The V end was cut by 4 bases, the J end by 7 bases, with 14 bases between. It was with unique molecular identifiers that the TCRbeta library was prepared. TCRdb reanalysed the PCR reads using MiXCR and keeps one entry per CDR3 protein. The sample lists 220,000 or so distinct CDR3 sequences, 7.5% to 9.5% occurring once. The chain is built from TRBV2 and TRBJ2-1; D call uncertain. The source material was PBMCs, mostly from graft donor cells, sampled 180 days after TCRalphabeta/CD19-depleted stem cell transplant. This clonotype originated in a male patient aged 10 to 17 who had a stem cell transplant for acute lymphoblastic leukemia, so the T cells may come from the graft donor. The DNA of the CDR3 is TGTGCCAGCAGTGTGGGCAGACTTATGAATGAGCAGTTCTTC. Translation: CASSVGRLMNEQFF.